This TCR beta chain was retrieved from a study of blood T cell repertoires in COVID-19 (dated by TCRdb to 2018 to 2021). As for the study more broadly: The collaborator samples originated in the United States, Italy and Spain and spanned the acute and convalescent phases of COVID-19. The repertoires were released in a freely available public database intended as a resource for research on the immune response to SARS-CoV-2. Where available, HLA class I and class II types were obtained from metadata supplied by the sample provider rather than from assay-based typing. Samples came from the ongoing ImmuneRACE study (first 160 participants) plus 1,254 subjects from 6 global collaborators. Nearly every sample came with metadata listing a de-identified subject ID, COVID-19 status, age in years and sex. Subjects who had been exposed to COVID-19, were actively infected with it, or had recovered from it provided the deeply sampled blood TCRbeta repertoires that made up the dataset. The material from the prospective study consisted of cDNA or gDNA derived from T cells, B-cell-depleted T cells, or PBMCs.

TCRbeta CDR3 regions were amplified from genomic DNA using the immunoSEQ Assay, a bias-controlled multiplex PCR. In the source study's methods: The number of nucleated cells in each sample was estimated by amplification of reference gene primers within the assay. To quantify the absolute abundance of each unique TCRbeta CDR3 rearrangement, sequence reads were collapsed and filtered. For each sample, productive Simpson clonality was calculated as the square root of Simpson's diversity index across productive rearrangements. Imported from immuneACCESS, the table was reduced by TCRdb to in-frame sequences with V and J called. These copies leave out some clones; in studies compared against another copy, an unresolved V gene accounts for under half, and the cause of the remainder is not known. The DNA was the basis for D and trimming; V, J and clone size are from that table. In this sample the table shows hundreds of thousands of clones, around 87% of which occur a single time. The ten largest clones take up around 1.6% of the sample.

As to this clone: What this receptor recognizes is not known. The input lacks base qualities; no much larger clone sits a single base away.

Participants in the prospective study were enrolled through a virtual design, were aged 18 to 89 years, and lived in 24 United States geographic areas. In the prospective study, cohorts were assigned on the basis of participant-reported clinical history obtained from a screening survey and a study questionnaire. Recovered participants in ImmuneRACE Cohort 3 were defined by two consecutive negative NP/OP PCR tests, clearance by a healthcare professional, or resolution of symptoms. In the prospective study, mobile phlebotomists collected whole blood, serum and a nasopharyngeal or oropharyngeal swab from each participant. Over a roughly 2-month period, participants in the prospective study had the option of providing additional blood draws and questionnaires. Before DNA extraction, blood samples from the prospective study were shipped at room temperature or frozen. V is shortened by 0 bases, J by 5 bases, and the region joining them spans 13 bases. The cysteine opens and the phenylalanine closes a CDR3 of 15 amino acids. Of all the DNA, just the CDR3 is kept, 45 bases in frame from base 1. From the germline V gene, CDR1 is KGHSH and CDR2 is LQKENI.

Paper-wide results and their limitations: The quantity of clinical and demographic metadata differed by source and by participant and was supplied without curation.

This sequence uses TRBV18 and TRBJ2-5, with TRBD1 perhaps the D gene, on 6 matching bases. Sequencing was done on a sample of PBMCs or T cells enriched from blood (not recorded which). The TCR originated in a woman aged 50 to 60 who had recovered from COVID-19. CDR3 protein: CASSPPSGDLETQYF. The sequenced DNA is TGTGCCAGCTCACCACCTTCAGGGGACCTGGAGACCCAGTACTTC.